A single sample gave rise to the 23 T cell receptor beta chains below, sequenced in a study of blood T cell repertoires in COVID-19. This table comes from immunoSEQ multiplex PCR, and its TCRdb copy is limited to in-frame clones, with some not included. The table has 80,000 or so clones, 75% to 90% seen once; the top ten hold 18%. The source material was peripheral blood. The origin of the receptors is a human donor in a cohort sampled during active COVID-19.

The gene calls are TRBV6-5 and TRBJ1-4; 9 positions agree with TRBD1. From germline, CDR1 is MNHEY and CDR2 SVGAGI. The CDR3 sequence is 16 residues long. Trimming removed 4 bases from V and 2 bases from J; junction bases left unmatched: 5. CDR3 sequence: CASSFTGGGTNEKLFF. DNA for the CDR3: TGTGCCAGCAGTTTTACAGGGGGCGGGACTAATGAAAAACTGTTTTTT.

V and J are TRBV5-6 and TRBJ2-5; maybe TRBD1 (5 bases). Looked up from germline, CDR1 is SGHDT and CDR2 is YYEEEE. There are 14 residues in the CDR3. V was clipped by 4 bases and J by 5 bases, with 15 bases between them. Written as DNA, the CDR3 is TGTGCCAGCAGCGCCCCACAGGTCATGGAGACCCAGTACTTC. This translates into CASSAPQVMETQYF.

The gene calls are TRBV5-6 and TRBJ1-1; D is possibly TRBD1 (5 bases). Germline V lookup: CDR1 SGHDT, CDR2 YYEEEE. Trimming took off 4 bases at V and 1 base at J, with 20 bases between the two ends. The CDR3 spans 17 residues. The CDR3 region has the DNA TGTGCCAGCAGCGCCCTCCTCCGGGACTCCCAGAACACTGAAGCTTTCTTT. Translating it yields CASSALLRDSQNTEAFF.

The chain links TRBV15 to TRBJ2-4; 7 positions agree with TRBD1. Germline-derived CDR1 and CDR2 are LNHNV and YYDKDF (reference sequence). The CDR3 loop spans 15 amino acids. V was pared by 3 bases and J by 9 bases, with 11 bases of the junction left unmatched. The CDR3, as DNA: TGTGCCACCAGCAGTGGACAGGCTCGATTAGCCATTCAGTACTTC. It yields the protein CATSSGQARLAIQYF.

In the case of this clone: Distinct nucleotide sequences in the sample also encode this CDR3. The chain's CDR3 is CASSSGTGTPYEQYF. CDR3 bases: TGTGCCAGCAGTTCCGGGACAGGGACCCCCTACGAGCAGTACTTC. The chain links TRBV28 to TRBJ2-7, with 9 bases that match TRBD1. Germline CDR1 reads MDHEN; CDR2 reads SYDVKM. The J segment lost 2 bases and the V segment lost 4 bases, leaving 6 bases of the junction unmatched. This CDR3 region has 15 residues. The full variable domain, completed using reference TRBV28 and TRBJ2-7, is DVKVTQSSRYLVKRTGEKVFLECVQDMDHENMFWYRQDPGLGLRLIYFSYDVKMKEKGDIPEGYSVSREKKERFSLILESASTNQTSMYLCASSSGTGTPYEQYFGPGTRLTVT.

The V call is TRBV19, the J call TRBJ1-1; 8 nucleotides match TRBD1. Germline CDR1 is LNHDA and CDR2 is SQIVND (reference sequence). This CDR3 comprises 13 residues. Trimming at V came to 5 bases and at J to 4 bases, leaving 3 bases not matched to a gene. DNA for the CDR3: TGTGCCAGTAGTCAGGGGGCAGGCACTGAAGCTTTCTTT. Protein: CASSQGAGTEAFF.

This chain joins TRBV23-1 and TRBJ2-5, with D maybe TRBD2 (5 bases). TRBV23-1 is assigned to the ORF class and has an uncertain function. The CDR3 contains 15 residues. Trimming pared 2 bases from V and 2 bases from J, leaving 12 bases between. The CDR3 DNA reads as TGCGCCAGCAGTCAAGTTCTCCGGGAACAAGAGACCCAGTACTTC. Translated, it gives CASSQVLREQETQYF.

CDR3 sequence (DNA): TGCGCCAGCAGCTTCCAACGGGGTCTTGAAGGGGATACGCAGTATTTT. Protein: CASSFQRGLEGDTQYF. The chain has TRBV5-1 and TRBJ2-3; D is perhaps TRBD2 (5 bases). The CDR3 has 16 amino acids. Germline CDR1 SGHRS, CDR2 YFSETQ. The V end lost 2 bases, the J end lost 6 bases, and 19 bases lay between the germline ends.

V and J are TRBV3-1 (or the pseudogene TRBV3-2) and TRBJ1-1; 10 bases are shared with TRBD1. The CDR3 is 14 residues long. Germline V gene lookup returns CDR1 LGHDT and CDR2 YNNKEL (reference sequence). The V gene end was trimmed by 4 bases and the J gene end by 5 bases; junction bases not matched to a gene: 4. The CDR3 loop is CASSRRTGGTEAFF. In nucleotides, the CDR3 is TGTGCCAGCAGCCGGCGGACAGGGGGAACTGAAGCTTTCTTT.

CDR3 nucleotide sequence: TGTGCCAGCAGCTTAACTAGCGGGGGGACCTACAATGAGCAGTTCTTC. As protein: CASSLTSGGTYNEQFF. The chain joins TRBV7-9 to TRBJ2-1, with 12 bases fitting TRBD2. The germline V gene encodes CDR1 SEHNR and CDR2 FQNEAQ (reference sequence). The CDR3 is made up of 16 amino acids. J gave up 2 bases and V 2 bases, and 1 base lay outside the gene matches.

CDR3 sequence (DNA): TGTGCCAGCAGTGAATATGGGGGCGCGCGGGAAAAACTGTTTTTT. Residues: CASSEYGGAREKLFF. V is TRBV25-1 and J is TRBJ1-4; D might be TRBD1 (6 bases). The CDR3 contains 15 residues. V lost 0 bases and J 8 bases, leaving 13 bases between the germline ends. The germline V gene encodes CDR1 MGHDK and CDR2 SYGVNS. Together with reference TRBV25-1 and TRBJ1-4, the CDR3 gives the full variable domain: EADIYQTPRYLVIGTGKKITLECSQTMGHDKMYWYQQDPGMELHLIHYSYGVNSTEKGDLSSESTVSRIRTEHFPLTLESARPSHTSQYLCASSEYGGAREKLFFGSGTQLSVL.

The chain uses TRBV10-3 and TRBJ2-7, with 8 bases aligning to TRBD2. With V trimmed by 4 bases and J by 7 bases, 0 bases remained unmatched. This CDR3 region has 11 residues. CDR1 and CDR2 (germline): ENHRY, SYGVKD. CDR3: CAISVAGEQYF. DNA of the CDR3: TGTGCCATCAGTGTAGCGGGGGAGCAGTACTTC.

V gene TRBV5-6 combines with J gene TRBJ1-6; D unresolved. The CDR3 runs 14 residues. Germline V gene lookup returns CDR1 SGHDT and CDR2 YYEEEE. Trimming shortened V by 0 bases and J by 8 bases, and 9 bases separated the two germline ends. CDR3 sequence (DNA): TGTGCCAGCAGCTTGGACGGCGGCTATTCACCCCTCCACTTT. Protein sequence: CASSLDGGYSPLHF.

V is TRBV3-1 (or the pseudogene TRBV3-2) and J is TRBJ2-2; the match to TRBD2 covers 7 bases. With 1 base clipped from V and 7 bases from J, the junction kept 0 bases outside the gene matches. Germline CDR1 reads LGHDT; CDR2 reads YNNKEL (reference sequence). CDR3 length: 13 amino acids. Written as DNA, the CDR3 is TGTGCCAGCAGCCAAGGGACTAGCGGGGAGCTGTTTTTT. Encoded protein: CASSQGTSGELFF.

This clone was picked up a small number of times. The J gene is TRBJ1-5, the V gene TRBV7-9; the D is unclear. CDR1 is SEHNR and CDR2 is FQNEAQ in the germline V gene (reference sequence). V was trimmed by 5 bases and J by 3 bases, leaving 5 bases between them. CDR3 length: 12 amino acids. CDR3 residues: CASSTFNQPQHF. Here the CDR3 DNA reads TGTGCCAGCAGCACATTCAATCAGCCCCAGCATTTT.

CDR3: CASSGAAGGSYGYTF. CDR3 coding DNA: TGTGCCAGCAGCGGAGCGGCAGGGGGATCGTATGGCTACACCTTC. This rearrangement joins TRBV2 to TRBJ1-2, with TRBD1 matching over 7 bases. CDR3 length equals 15 residues. CDR1 is SNHLY, CDR2 FYNNEI, per germline. The V segment lost 6 bases and the J segment 5 bases; nucleotides outside the gene matches: 12.

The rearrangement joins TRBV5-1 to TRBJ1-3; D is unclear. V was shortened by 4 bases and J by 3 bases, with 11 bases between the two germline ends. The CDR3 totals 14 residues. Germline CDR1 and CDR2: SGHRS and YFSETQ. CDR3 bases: TGCGCCAGCAGCGGGCCCGGGGATGGAAACACCATATATTTT. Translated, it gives CASSGPGDGNTIYF.

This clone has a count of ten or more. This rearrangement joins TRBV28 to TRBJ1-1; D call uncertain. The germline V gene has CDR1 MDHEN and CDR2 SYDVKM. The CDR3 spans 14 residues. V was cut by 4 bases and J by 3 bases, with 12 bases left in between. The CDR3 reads CASSWQGGYTEAFF. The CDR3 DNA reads TGTGCCAGCAGTTGGCAAGGAGGGTACACTGAAGCTTTCTTT.

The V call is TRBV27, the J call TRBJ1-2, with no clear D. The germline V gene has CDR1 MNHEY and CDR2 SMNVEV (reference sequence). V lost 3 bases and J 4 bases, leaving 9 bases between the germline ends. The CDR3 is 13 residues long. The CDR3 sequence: CASSFRVSYGYTF. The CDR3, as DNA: TGTGCCAGCAGTTTCCGGGTGAGCTATGGCTACACCTTC.

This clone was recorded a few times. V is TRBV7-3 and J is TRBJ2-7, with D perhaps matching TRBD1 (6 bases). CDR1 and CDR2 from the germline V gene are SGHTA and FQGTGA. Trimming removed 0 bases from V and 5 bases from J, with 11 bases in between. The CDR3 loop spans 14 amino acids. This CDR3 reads CASSLTGGTDEQYF. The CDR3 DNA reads TGTGCCAGCAGCTTAACAGGGGGAACGGACGAGCAGTACTTC.

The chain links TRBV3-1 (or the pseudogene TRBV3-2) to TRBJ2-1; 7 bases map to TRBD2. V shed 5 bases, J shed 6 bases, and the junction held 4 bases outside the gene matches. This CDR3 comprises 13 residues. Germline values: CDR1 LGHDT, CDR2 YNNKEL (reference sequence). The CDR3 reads CASSGGRLNEQFF. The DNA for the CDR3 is TGTGCCAGCAGCGGCGGGAGACTCAATGAGCAGTTCTTC.

The CDR3 loop reads CASSLSYRFNEKLFF. The CDR3 DNA reads TGTGCCAGCAGCTTGAGTTACAGGTTTAATGAAAAACTGTTTTTT. This chain joins TRBV5-6 and TRBJ1-4; tentative D call: TRBD1 (5 bases). Germline CDR1 and CDR2: SGHDT and YYEEEE. V lost 1 base, J lost 4 bases, and 11 bases lay in between. CDR3 length: 15 amino acids.

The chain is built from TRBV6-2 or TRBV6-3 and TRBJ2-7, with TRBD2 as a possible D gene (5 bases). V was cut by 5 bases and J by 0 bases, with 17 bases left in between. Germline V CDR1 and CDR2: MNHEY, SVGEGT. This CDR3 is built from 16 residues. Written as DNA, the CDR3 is TGTGCCAGCAGTGACCCTCTCCGGGATTTCTCCTACGAGCAGTACTTC. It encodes CASSDPLRDFSYEQYF.